The 22 T cell receptor beta chains reported below all come from one sample, sequenced in a study of cytomegalovirus exposure and HLA in healthy donors. Sequencing was performed with immunoSEQ multiplex PCR; in TCRdb, only in-frame clones are kept and a portion is missing. This table holds some 150,000 clones, approximately 86% found once. Sequenced input: PBMCs. These receptors were taken from a man aged 18 to 30 in good health and CMV-seropositive.

This chain uses TRBV7-2 with TRBJ1-5; a weak D match, TRBD1 (5 bases). Looked up from germline, CDR1 is SGHTA and CDR2 is FQGNSA. Deletions cut 5 bases from V and 2 bases from J, with 16 bases between. The CDR3 runs to 16 residues. This CDR3 is CASSPDQGLGNQPQHF. DNA of the CDR3: TGTGCCAGCAGCCCCGATCAGGGTCTGGGCAATCAGCCCCAGCATTTT. The entire variable domain, with the rest obtained from reference TRBV7-2 and TRBJ1-5, is as follows: GAGVSQSPSNKVTEKGKDVELRCDPISGHTALYWYRQSLGQGLEFLIYFQGNSAPDKSGLPSDRFSAERTGGSVSTLTIQRTQQEDSAVYLCASSPDQGLGNQPQHFGDGTRLSIL.

V is TRBV5-6 and J is TRBJ2-7, with TRBD2 matching over 8 bases. Per germline, CDR1 SGHDT and CDR2 YYEEEE. With V trimmed by 4 bases and J by 0 bases, 6 bases remained unmatched. The CDR3 contains 15 residues. CDR3 in amino acids: CASSPGGASSYEQYF. CDR3 sequence (DNA): TGTGCCAGCAGCCCCGGGGGGGCGAGCTCCTACGAGCAGTACTTC.

The V and J genes are TRBV4-1 and TRBJ1-2; D might be TRBD1 (6 bases). The CDR3 has 18 amino acids. The germline gives CDR1 MGHRA, CDR2 YSYEKL. V lost 4 bases and J 8 bases, leaving 29 bases between the germline ends. The CDR3: CASSPPIGGGPRGLGYTF. In DNA form, the CDR3 reads TGCGCCAGCAGCCCGCCCATCGGCGGGGGCCCCCGAGGTTTGGGCTACACCTTC.

The gene calls are TRBV6-6 and TRBJ2-5; a possible D gene is TRBD1 (5 bases). This CDR3 is 16 amino acids long. Between the trimmed V and J ends, which lost 0 bases and 0 bases, there was a span of 11 bases. Germline CDR1 and CDR2: MNHNY and SVGAGI (reference sequence). The CDR3: CASSYSTRAYQETQYF. The CDR3, as DNA: TGTGCCAGCAGTTACTCGACCAGGGCGTACCAAGAGACCCAGTACTTC.

The chain joins TRBV11-3 to TRBJ2-2; the match to TRBD2 covers 8 bases. The germline gives CDR1 SGHNT, CDR2 YENEEA. The J segment lost 4 bases and the V segment lost 4 bases, leaving 5 bases of the junction unmatched. This CDR3 comprises 15 residues. The CDR3 region has the DNA TGTGCCAGCAGCTCCCGGGGGGGCCCCACCGGGGAGCTGTTTTTT. Its protein is CASSSRGGPTGELFF.

The V and J genes are TRBV9 and TRBJ2-3; 9 bases are a match to TRBD1. The junction had 2 bases not matched to a gene; V was cut back by 0 bases and J by 3 bases. Germline CDR1 SGDLS, CDR2 YYNGEE. The CDR3 totals 15 residues. As DNA, the CDR3 is TGTGCCAGCAGCGTAGTGGGACAGGGAACAGATACGCAGTATTTT. Amino acids: CASSVVGQGTDTQYF.

Many counts were recorded for this clone. The chain joins TRBV5-4 to TRBJ1-2; 7 bases map to TRBD1. The CDR3 runs 16 residues. The V gene's germline CDR1 is SGHNT and CDR2 YYREEE (reference sequence). J gave up 1 base and V 4 bases, and 10 bases lay outside the gene matches. The CDR3 sequence: CASSPSVRQGNYGYTF. The DNA for the CDR3 is TGTGCCAGCAGCCCGTCGGTTCGACAGGGTAACTATGGCTACACCTTC.

Note on this clone: The junction departs from germline at one end; a sequencing error may be responsible. This sequence joins TRBV27 and TRBJ2-1; tentative D call: TRBD2 (6 bases). Germline V CDR1 and CDR2: MNHEY, SMNVEV (reference sequence). This CDR3 comprises 14 residues. CDR3 loop: CASSSRDSFNEQFF. For the CDR3, the DNA is TGTGCCAGCAGTTCCCGGGACTCCTTCAATGAGCAGTTCTTC.

Remarks on this clone: This CDR3 is missing its conserved last phenylalanine or tryptophan, likely due to a read error. The limits of the CDR3 on the DNA are not certain, so only TCRdb's listed CDR3 is given. This chain connects TRBV10-3 to TRBJ1-2. The CDR3 extends over 10 residues, inclusive of both ends. Germline V gives CDR1 ENHRY, CDR2 SYGVKD. This CDR3 reads CARTPAGVGI.

The V and J genes are TRBV5-4 and TRBJ1-6; 10 nucleotides match TRBD1. V lost 0 bases and J lost 8; bases outside the gene matches: 2. Germline V gene data show CDR1 as SGHNT and CDR2 as YYREEE (reference sequence). This CDR3 has 15 amino acids. DNA for the CDR3: TGTGCCAGCAGCTTGGCGACAGGGGGCGATTCACCCCTCCACTTT. Encoded protein: CASSLATGGDSPLHF.

This clone appeared once. The CDR3 DNA is TGTGCCAGCAACCTTTTCGGAGGCCCCTATGGCTACACCTTC. Its translation is CASNLFGGPYGYTF. This chain links TRBV7-9 with TRBJ1-2; D ambiguous. This CDR3 is 14 amino acids long. V was shortened by 7 bases and J by 4 bases, with 16 bases between the two germline ends. Germline V gene sequence: CDR1 SEHNR, CDR2 FQNEAQ (reference sequence).

The V call is TRBV6-5, the J call TRBJ2-7; TRBD1 agrees at 9 bases. CDR1 and CDR2 (germline): MNHEY, SVGAGI. V lost 2 bases to trimming and J lost 4 bases; unmatched junction nucleotides: 3. The CDR3 extends over 14 amino acids. Written as DNA, the CDR3 is TGTGCCAGCAGTTACAAGGACAGGGGTTACGAGCAGTACTTC. Amino acids: CASSYKDRGYEQYF.

V and J are TRBV6-5 and TRBJ1-1; D is uncertain. V was cut by 6 bases and J by 6 bases, with 14 bases left in between. The CDR3 has 13 amino acids. Germline CDR1 MNHEY, CDR2 SVGAGI. CDR3 in DNA: TGTGCCAGCAGGGCCCTGCGGATCGCTGAAGCTTTCTTT. This gives the protein CASRALRIAEAFF.

The chain has TRBV27 and TRBJ2-1; no firm D call. There are 15 residues in the CDR3. V lost 4 bases to trimming and J lost 6 bases, with 16 bases between them. Germline V CDR1 and CDR2: MNHEY, SMNVEV (reference sequence). In DNA, the CDR3 is TGTGCCAGCAGTTCGAACACCCTGTGGGCCAATGAGCAGTTCTTC. This codes for CASSSNTLWANEQFF.

The genes are TRBV4-3 and TRBJ2-6; 9 bases fit TRBD2. The V gene's germline CDR1 is LGHNA and CDR2 YSLEER. V shed 0 bases and J 8 bases; nucleotides not matched to a gene: 8. The CDR3 has 17 residues. CDR3 DNA sequence: TGCGCCAGCAGCCAAGAGAGCCCAGCGGGGGGTCCCAACGTCCTGACTTTC. This encodes CASSQESPAGGPNVLTF.

The CDR3 region is CASSMWTDQETQYF. The CDR3 DNA reads TGTGCCAGTAGTATGTGGACAGACCAAGAGACCCAGTACTTC. The chain links TRBV19 to TRBJ2-5; the D gene is possibly TRBD1 (6 bases). This CDR3 spans 14 amino acids. Germline V CDR1 and CDR2: LNHDA, SQIVND (reference sequence). Trimming cost V 3 bases and J 0 bases, with 8 bases left between them.

The chain uses TRBV21-1 and TRBJ2-3; the table's D gene call, TRBD2, was not cross checked with the DNA. TRBV21-1 is listed as a pseudogene. The CDR3 covers 16 residues. For the CDR3, the DNA is TGTGCCAGCAGCCCTTCCATCGGTTGCCCCCACGATACGCAGTATTTT. Translated, it gives CASSPSIGCPHDTQYF.

In this sample, this clone turned up a few times. J is TRBJ1-2 and V is TRBV30, with 10 bases aligning to TRBD1. Germline assignment: CDR1 GTSNPN and CDR2 SVGIG (reference sequence). J lost 5 bases, V lost 3 bases, and 3 bases had no gene match. The CDR3 is 13 residues long. The CDR3 is CAWRRTGGYGYTF. CDR3 bases: TGTGCCTGGAGGCGGACAGGGGGGTATGGCTACACCTTC.

This clone was seen a handful of times. This chain joins TRBV13 and TRBJ2-1, with a possible D match to TRBD1 (5 bases). The CDR3 totals 14 residues. From germline, CDR1 is PRHDT and CDR2 FYEKMQ (reference sequence). V lost 4 bases, J lost 7 bases, and 14 bases lay in between. CDR3 in DNA: TGTGCCAGCAGCTCAAGGACACGTCTGAATGAGCAGTTCTTC. This encodes CASSSRTRLNEQFF.

V usage is TRBV6-1 and J usage is TRBJ2-3, with 10 bases matching TRBD1. V lost 0 bases and J lost 5; bases outside the gene matches: 5. CDR3 size: 16 residues. Germline lookup yields CDR1 MNHNS and CDR2 SASEGT. CDR3: CASSEAGTGVGDTQYF. Written as DNA, the CDR3 is TGTGCCAGCAGTGAAGCAGGGACAGGGGTGGGAGATACGCAGTATTTT.

The chain joins TRBV7-8 to TRBJ2-7; 8 bases agree with TRBD2. V trimming: 2 bases; J trimming: 7 bases; junction bases outside the gene matches: 7. Per the germline V gene, CDR1 is SGHVS and CDR2 is FQNEAQ. The CDR3 is 14 amino acids. The CDR3 sequence: CASSLPGGAGEQYF. Here the CDR3 DNA reads TGTGCCAGCAGCTTACCCGGGGGGGCGGGTGAGCAGTACTTC.

The V call is TRBV2, the J call TRBJ1-2; weak D call: TRBD1 (5 bases). V was shortened by 2 bases and J by 5 bases, with 9 bases between the two germline ends. This CDR3 comprises 13 residues. Looked up from germline, CDR1 is SNHLY and CDR2 is FYNNEI. The CDR3 is CASSEQGQYGYTF. The CDR3 DNA sequence: TGTGCCAGCAGTGAACAGGGCCAGTATGGCTACACCTTC.